Described below is a single T cell receptor beta chain sequence and its context. Germline-derived CDR1 and CDR2 are KGHSH and LQKENI. V shed 3 bases, J shed 6 bases, and the junction held 4 bases outside the gene matches. The length of the CDR3 is 13 residues. Described treatment: roughly 19 received Ad26.COV2.S at low or high dose, single or two shots; roughly five received placebo; per-sample allocation not given. Samples were taken on day 63 after the first vaccine or placebo injection. The repertoire was sequenced with immunoSEQ multiplex PCR; TCRdb's copy has only in-frame clones and lacks some. The repertoire consists of 500,000 or so clones, with about 83% occurring once and the leading ten covering over 10%. The data are from a study of Ad26.COV2.S vaccination and SARS-CoV-2 variants.

The starting material was peripheral blood, obtained in a trial of Ad26.COV2.S vaccine versus placebo. The receptor was isolated from a person aged 18-65 years who received the Ad26.COV2.S COVID-19 vaccine or a placebo. The chain links TRBV18 to TRBJ1-1; 7 nucleotides align to TRBD1. The DNA of the CDR3 is TGTGCCAGCTCACCCGACAGGGTATCTGAAGCTTTCTTT. Translation gives CASSPDRVSEAFF.